Following are 20 T cell receptor beta chains from one sample sequenced in a study of CD8+ T cells in alopecia areata. The sequencing template was cDNA reverse transcribed from extracted RNA. Sequencing used immunoSEQ multiplex PCR; TCRdb keeps in-frame clones, though not all of them. Among approximately 150,000 clones, roughly 50% were seen once, and the ten largest hold about 4.9%. Sequencing input: CD4+ T cells sorted from blood. All receptors come from a human donor in good health.

In this sample, this clone turned up once. The chain joins TRBV30 to TRBJ2-1; no firm D call. V lost 4 bases, J lost 8 bases, and 9 bases lay in between. In germline, CDR1 is GTSNPN, CDR2 SVGIG (reference sequence). This CDR3 is built from 11 residues. This CDR3 is CAWTSLDEQFF. Written as DNA, the CDR3 is TGTGCCTGGACTAGTCTGGATGAGCAGTTCTTC.

This clone turned up a few times. The V call is TRBV18, the J call TRBJ1-2; no definite D call. Trimming cost V 5 bases and J 2 bases, with 12 bases left between them. Germline-derived CDR1 and CDR2 are KGHSH and LQKENI. The CDR3 runs to 14 residues. The CDR3 loop reads CASSGSPGNYGYTF. The CDR3 region has the DNA TGTGCCAGCTCAGGATCTCCCGGGAACTATGGCTACACCTTC.

The V and J genes are TRBV30 and TRBJ2-1; the D gene is possibly TRBD1 (6 bases). V lost 2 bases to trimming and J lost 2 bases, with 10 bases between them. Germline V CDR1 and CDR2: GTSNPN, SVGIG (reference sequence). This CDR3 spans 14 amino acids. This chain's CDR3 is CAWSRRGPYNEQFF. The CDR3 DNA is TGTGCCTGGAGTCGCAGGGGCCCCTACAATGAGCAGTTCTTC. Based on the CDR3 plus reference TRBV30 and TRBJ2-1, the full variable domain is SQTIHQWPATLVQPVGSPLSLECTVEGTSNPNLYWYRQAAGRGLQLLFYSVGIGQISSEVPQNLSASRPQDRQFILSSKKLLLSDSGFYLCAWSRRGPYNEQFFGPGTRLTVL.

This chain links TRBV2 with TRBJ1-2, with 9 bases lining up with TRBD1. With V trimmed by 7 bases and J by 4 bases, 7 bases remained unmatched. Germline-derived CDR1 and CDR2 are SNHLY and FYNNEI. CDR3 length: 14 amino acids. CDR3 residues: CASNIPGQGYGYTF. In nucleotides, the CDR3 is TGTGCCAGCAACATACCGGGACAGGGCTATGGCTACACCTTC.

The chain recombines TRBV27 with TRBJ2-7; D may be TRBD2 (6 bases). From germline, CDR1 is MNHEY and CDR2 SMNVEV (reference sequence). This CDR3 has 17 amino acids. V was shortened by 4 bases and J by 0 bases, with 19 bases between the two germline ends. The CDR3 DNA follows: TGTGCCAGCAGTTCCTCACTAGCTATGGTAAGCTCCTACGAGCAGTACTTC. Its translation is CASSSSLAMVSSYEQYF.

The genes are TRBV23-1 and TRBJ2-2; D not certain. TRBV23-1 is assigned to the ORF class and has an uncertain function. This CDR3 comprises 15 residues. V lost 1 base and J lost 1, with 7 bases in between. The DNA of the CDR3 is TGCGCCAGCAGTCAATTTTTCAGGAACACCGGGGAGCTGTTTTTT. Translating it yields CASSQFFRNTGELFF.

This clone has a handful of counts. J is TRBJ2-6 and V is TRBV7-9, with TRBD1 matching over 9 bases. The CDR3 has 17 amino acids. Germline-derived CDR1 and CDR2 are SEHNR and FQNEAQ (reference sequence). V was pared by 6 bases and J by 4 bases, with 10 bases of the junction left unmatched. The CDR3 DNA is TGTGCCAGCAGACCTCGGGACAGGGACGGGGGGGCCAACGTCCTGACTTTC. Translating gives CASRPRDRDGGANVLTF. Combining the CDR3 with reference TRBV7-9 and TRBJ2-6 gives the whole variable domain DTGVSQNPRHKITKRGQNVTFRCDPISEHNRLYWYRQTLGQGPEFLTYFQNEAQLEKSRLLSDRFSAERPKGSFSTLEIQRTEQGDSAMYLCASRPRDRDGGANVLTFGAGSRLTVL.

Points on this clone: One junction end does not reproduce the germline sequence, and a read error may be involved. The CDR3 DNA reads TGTGCCAGCAGCTTCTCCGGGGCCGCCTCTCGGGCCAACGTCCTGACTTTC. Its translation is CASSFSGAASRANVLTF. This sequence joins TRBV7-9 and TRBJ2-6; D is tentatively TRBD1 or TRBD2 (5 bases each). The CDR3 is made up of 17 amino acids. CDR1 and CDR2 from the germline V gene are SEHNR and FQNEAQ (reference sequence).

This clone has a handful of counts. This chain connects TRBV10-2 to TRBJ2-2, with D unclear. This CDR3 has 12 amino acids. Germline CDR1 reads WSHSY; CDR2 reads SAAADI. V was cut by 5 bases and J by 6 bases, with 7 bases left in between. The CDR3 coding sequence is TGCGCCAGCAGTACTGGATCCGGGGAGCTGTTTTTT. Protein sequence: CASSTGSGELFF.

A few counts support this clone. The J gene is TRBJ2-5, the V gene TRBV11-2; 7 bases fit TRBD2. The CDR3 has 15 amino acids. V lost 2 bases to trimming and J lost 4 bases; unmatched junction nucleotides: 7. Germline CDR1 and CDR2: SGHAT and FQNNGV. The CDR3 region has the DNA TGTGCCAGCAGCTTACAGCGGGGAGACAGAGAGACCCAGTACTTC. It yields the protein CASSLQRGDRETQYF.

This chain connects TRBV9 to TRBJ2-3; D is possibly TRBD2 (6 bases). The V end was cut by 3 bases, the J end by 0 bases, with 11 bases between. CDR1 is SGDLS and CDR2 is YYNGEE in the germline V gene. This CDR3 is built from 15 residues. CDR3 sequence reads: CASSGRELSTDTQYF. The CDR3 DNA sequence: TGTGCCAGCAGCGGGAGGGAGCTTAGCACAGATACGCAGTATTTT.

The rearrangement uses TRBV6-6 and TRBJ2-7; TRBD2 might be the D (5 bases). V lost 0 bases to trimming and J lost 9 bases, with 18 bases between them. This CDR3 is built from 15 residues. CDR1 is MNHNY, CDR2 SVGAGI, per germline (reference sequence). Here the CDR3 DNA reads TGTGCCAGCAGTTACTCGTCTGGACGAGGAGAGGGGCAGTACTTC. This translates into CASSYSSGRGEGQYF.

This chain links TRBV6-5 with TRBJ2-7, with 9 bases fitting TRBD2. V lost 7 bases and J lost 6; bases outside the gene matches: 13. Germline V gene sequence: CDR1 MNHEY, CDR2 SVGAGI. CDR3 length: 15 amino acids. Here the CDR3 DNA reads TGTGCCAGCACAAGTGAGGGTAGCGGGAGAGGCGAGCAGTACTTC. It specifies CASTSEGSGRGEQYF.

This clone appeared a few times. The V call is TRBV19, the J call TRBJ2-7, with TRBD2 matching over 8 bases. Per germline, CDR1 LNHDA and CDR2 SQIVND (reference sequence). V dropped 3 bases and J dropped 2; count of bases not matched to a gene: 0. CDR3 size: 13 residues. The CDR3 here is CASSIGRAYEQYF. CDR3 DNA sequence: TGTGCCAGTAGTATCGGGAGGGCCTACGAGCAGTACTTC. Supplemented by reference TRBV19 and TRBJ2-7, the full variable domain reads DGGITQSPKYLFRKEGQNVTLSCEQNLNHDAMYWYRQDPGQGLRLIYYSQIVNDFQKGDIAEGYSVSREKKESFPLTVTSAQKNPTAFYLCASSIGRAYEQYFGPGTRLTVT.

This clone has only a few counts. The chain employs TRBV5-1 and TRBJ2-7; 9 bases line up with TRBD1. The CDR3 has 14 residues. V gave up 4 bases and J gave up 5 bases; unmatched junction bases: 7. CDR1 SGHRS and CDR2 YFSETQ come from the germline V gene. The CDR3 here is CASSLRDRENEQYF. The CDR3 DNA follows: TGCGCCAGCAGCCTCCGGGACAGGGAGAACGAGCAGTACTTC.

V usage is TRBV5-1 and J usage is TRBJ2-7; unclear D gene. CDR3 length: 14 residues. V was shortened by 7 bases and J by 0 bases, with 14 bases between the two germline ends. Per germline, CDR1 SGHRS and CDR2 YFSETQ. CDR3 in DNA: TGCGCCAGCCGAACCGTCCCCTCCTCCTACGAGCAGTACTTC. Amino acid sequence: CASRTVPSSYEQYF.

The chain couples TRBV29-1 to TRBJ1-2, with D possibly TRBD1 on 6 matching bases. The CDR3 is 14 amino acids. Germline V gene sequence: CDR1 SQVTM, CDR2 ANQGSEA. V shed 5 bases and J shed 0 bases, with 13 bases lying between them. DNA for the CDR3: TGCAGCGTTAAACGGACAGACCCTAACTATGGCTACACCTTC. It translates to CSVKRTDPNYGYTF. The complete variable domain, with remaining parts taken from reference TRBV29-1 and TRBJ1-2, reads SAVISQKPSRDICQRGTSLTIQCQVDSQVTMMFWYRQQPGQSLTLIATANQGSEATYESGFVIDKFPISRPNLTFSTLTVSNMSPEDSSIYLCSVKRTDPNYGYTFGSGTRLTVV.

This clone was counted only a few times. This chain links TRBV29-1 with TRBJ2-7; D not certain. The V and J ends lost 6 bases and 2 bases respectively, with 8 bases between them. Germline V gives CDR1 SQVTM, CDR2 ANQGSEA. The CDR3 consists of 11 residues. The chain's CDR3 is CSVTVAYEQYF. The CDR3 DNA is TGCAGCGTGACCGTGGCCTACGAGCAGTACTTC.

V usage is TRBV5-6 and J usage is TRBJ1-2, with D unclear. There are 11 residues in the CDR3. Germline V lookup: CDR1 SGHDT, CDR2 YYEEEE. V lost 5 bases, J lost 4 bases, and 6 bases lay in between. CDR3 amino acids: CASRGLYGYTF. CDR3 DNA sequence: TGTGCCAGCAGAGGACTCTATGGCTACACCTTC.

This clone occurred a few times. This rearrangement joins TRBV18 to TRBJ2-2; D remains ambiguous. Between the trimmed V and J ends, which lost 2 bases and 3 bases, there was a span of 1 base. CDR1 KGHSH and CDR2 LQKENI come from the germline V gene. The CDR3 contains 12 residues. The DNA for the CDR3 is TGTGCCAGCTCACCATACACCGGGGAGCTGTTTTTT. Protein product: CASSPYTGELFF.